The 10 T cell receptor beta chains below were found in one sample sequenced in a study of shared clonotypes between healthy human individuals. Libraries were prepared by immunoSEQ multiplex PCR; TCRdb keeps only in-frame clonotypes and omits some of them. This table holds roughly 2.4 million clones, under 97% found once. The sequenced sample consisted of naive CD4+ T cells sorted from blood. Indicated subset: CD45RA+ positively selected. These receptors all stem from a man between 18 and 29 years old in good health.

Comments on this clone: Other DNA sequences from this sample encode an identical CDR3 as well. The chain uses TRBV5-1 and TRBJ2-3; D gene uncertain. Germline V CDR1 and CDR2: SGHRS, YFSETQ. The CDR3 length is 14 residues. V lost 2 bases and J lost 2, with 9 bases in between. This CDR3 is CASSLGKVTDTQYF. The CDR3 DNA reads as TGCGCCAGCAGCTTAGGGAAAGTCACAGATACGCAGTATTTT.

This chain links TRBV27 with TRBJ1-6; D remains unclear. The CDR3 consists of 15 residues. Germline CDR1 MNHEY, CDR2 SMNVEV (reference sequence). V was trimmed by 3 bases and J by 14 bases, leaving 20 bases between them. The CDR3 loop reads CASSFGDPTFNSLHF. DNA of the CDR3: TGTGCCAGCAGTTTTGGAGACCCCACATTTAATTCCCTCCACTTT.

The CDR3 is CASSLDQGAAYEQYF. Here the CDR3 DNA reads TGTGCCAGCAGCTTAGATCAGGGAGCGGCTTACGAGCAGTACTTC. The gene calls are TRBV7-2 and TRBJ2-7, with D possibly being TRBD1 or TRBD2 (5 bases each). This CDR3 comprises 15 residues. V was pared by 1 base and J by 4 bases, with 14 bases between. The germline CDR1 and CDR2 sequences are SGHTA and FQGNSA.

J is TRBJ1-5 and V is TRBV9, with 7 bases matching TRBD1. Trimming cost V 4 bases and J 6 bases; bases outside gene matches: 13. CDR3 length: 16 residues. The germline CDR1 and CDR2 sequences are SGDLS and YYNGEE. DNA for the CDR3: TGTGCCAGCAGCTTTCGGGACAGAGAGGAATCTCAGCCCCAGCATTTT. It codes for CASSFRDREESQPQHF.

V is TRBV19 and J is TRBJ2-5; D is perhaps TRBD2 (6 bases). Deletions cut 7 bases from V and 0 bases from J, with 18 bases between. Germline loops: CDR1 LNHDA, CDR2 SQIVND (reference sequence). This CDR3 region has 16 residues. The DNA of the CDR3 is TGTGCCAGTAACCCCTTTGCCGGGGGTAACCAAGAGACCCAGTACTTC. It encodes CASNPFAGGNQETQYF.

V usage is TRBV7-2 and J usage is TRBJ2-1; the match to TRBD2 covers 7 bases. The V and J ends lost 0 bases and 4 bases, in that order; junction bases with no gene match: 6. The germline gives CDR1 SGHTA, CDR2 FQGNSA. CDR3 length equals 16 residues. This CDR3 reads CASSLARASGYNEQFF. The CDR3, as DNA: TGTGCCAGCAGCTTAGCCCGGGCTAGCGGTTACAATGAGCAGTTCTTC.

This rearrangement joins TRBV30 to TRBJ1-2; D gene ambiguous. Trimming removed 0 bases from V and 7 bases from J, with 12 bases in between. Germline-derived CDR1 and CDR2 are GTSNPN and SVGIG (reference sequence). The CDR3 extends over 13 amino acids. The CDR3 region is CAWSVQTGSGYTF. Here the CDR3 DNA reads TGTGCCTGGAGTGTACAGACTGGATCTGGCTACACCTTC.

The chain is built from TRBV6-5 and TRBJ1-5; D gene unclear. Germline V lookup: CDR1 MNHEY, CDR2 SVGAGI. The CDR3 covers 15 residues. V gave up 3 bases and J gave up 4 bases, with 13 bases separating them. The CDR3 nucleotides read TGTGCCAGCAGTTATGGGCCATTACCAAATCAGCCCCAGCATTTT. It is translated as CASSYGPLPNQPQHF.

The chain couples TRBV5-1 to TRBJ1-6; TRBD1 is a possible D gene (6 bases). Trimming removed 4 bases at V and 6 bases at J, with 8 bases between. Germline loops: CDR1 SGHRS, CDR2 YFSETQ. The CDR3 sequence is 13 residues long. CDR3 in DNA: TGCGCCAGCAGCATAGGGGGTAATTCACCCCTCCACTTT. Translating it yields CASSIGGNSPLHF.

The V gene is TRBV5-1, the J gene TRBJ1-6; D gene uncertain. There are 19 residues in the CDR3. Trimming took off 0 bases at V and 4 bases at J, with 20 bases between the two ends. Germline assignment: CDR1 SGHRS and CDR2 YFSETQ. CDR3 nucleotide sequence: TGCGCCAGCAGCTTGGGGGGAGACTTTCGGAGCTCTTATAATTCACCCCTCCACTTT. Its translation is CASSLGGDFRSSYNSPLHF.